The 19 T cell receptor beta chains listed next were all sequenced from one sample in a study of blood T cell repertoires in COVID-19. The method was immunoSEQ multiplex PCR; TCRdb's version includes in-frame clones alone and lacks a portion of them. The profile shows some 320,000 clones, 85% to 95% of them singletons. Input material: PBMCs or T cells enriched from blood (not recorded which). All receptors derive from a woman aged 30 to 39 who had been exposed to COVID-19.

The chain couples TRBV4-1 to TRBJ2-7; TRBD1 agrees at 7 bases. The CDR3 length is 15 residues. CDR1 and CDR2 from the germline V gene are MGHRA and YSYEKL. V gave up 1 base and J gave up 3 bases; unmatched junction bases: 6. The CDR3 DNA reads TGCGCCAGCAGCCAAGGCAGACAGGGCGGCTACGAGCAGTACTTC. Protein: CASSQGRQGGYEQYF.

This clone showed up just once. The chain employs TRBV7-9 and TRBJ2-1; possible D gene TRBD2, 7 bases. CDR1 is SEHNR, CDR2 FQNEAQ, per germline (reference sequence). The CDR3 is made up of 18 amino acids. Between the trimmed V and J ends, which lost 5 bases and 7 bases, there was a span of 27 bases. This CDR3 reads CASSPESWGGVHTNEQFF. CDR3 bases: TGTGCCAGCAGCCCCGAGTCGTGGGGGGGCGTTCATACTAATGAGCAGTTCTTC. The variable domain in full, with the rest retrieved from reference TRBV7-9 and TRBJ2-1, is DTGVSQNPRHKITKRGQNVTFRCDPISEHNRLYWYRQTLGQGPEFLTYFQNEAQLEKSRLLSDRFSAERPKGSFSTLEIQRTEQGDSAMYLCASSPESWGGVHTNEQFFGPGTRLTVL.

V gene TRBV6-5 combines with J gene TRBJ1-2, with 8 bases identical to TRBD1. V lost 4 bases to trimming and J lost 5 bases; unmatched junction nucleotides: 6. The CDR3 loop spans 14 amino acids. The germline V gene encodes CDR1 MNHEY and CDR2 SVGAGI. CDR3 in amino acids: CASSSRTGRYGYTF. For the CDR3, the DNA is TGTGCCAGCAGTTCCCGGACAGGGAGGTATGGCTACACCTTC.

The chain recombines TRBV3-1 (or the pseudogene TRBV3-2) with TRBJ1-1; 8 positions match TRBD1. V dropped 0 bases and J dropped 8; count of bases not matched to a gene: 5. The germline gives CDR1 LGHDT, CDR2 YNNKEL (reference sequence). The CDR3 extends over 14 amino acids. CDR3 DNA sequence: TGTGCCAGCAGCCAAGACCCCGGGGACAGGGAAGCTTTCTTT. It codes for CASSQDPGDREAFF.

CDR3 nucleotides: TGTGCCATTGAGGGCGTAAACTATGGCTACACCTTC. Translation gives CAIEGVNYGYTF. The rearrangement uses TRBV28 and TRBJ1-2; D ambiguous. In germline, CDR1 is MDHEN, CDR2 SYDVKM. This CDR3 region has 12 residues. The V end lost 10 bases, the J end lost 2 bases, and 11 bases lay between the germline ends.

V is TRBV7-8 and J is TRBJ1-2; D gene ambiguous. Looked up from germline, CDR1 is SGHVS and CDR2 is FQNEAQ. V lost 5 bases, J lost 5 bases, and 21 bases lay in between. The CDR3 has 16 amino acids. DNA of the CDR3: TGTGCCAGCAGCCATCGCCGGGAAGGGTTGGCATATGGCTACACCTTC. As protein: CASSHRREGLAYGYTF.

The gene calls are TRBV7-3 and TRBJ1-2; 7 positions agree with TRBD1. The CDR3 extends over 13 amino acids. Unmatched junction bases numbered 4, after V lost 2 bases and J lost 7 bases. CDR1 is SGHTA and CDR2 is FQGTGA in the germline V gene. This chain's CDR3 is CASSLDREFGYTF. The CDR3 coding sequence is TGTGCCAGCAGCTTAGACAGGGAATTTGGCTACACCTTC. The full variable domain, in which reference TRBV7-3 and TRBJ1-2 provide the parts outside the CDR3, is GAGVSQTPSNKVTEKGKYVELRCDPISGHTALYWYRQSLGQGPEFLIYFQGTGAADDSGLPNDRFFAVRPEGSVSTLKIQRTERGDSAVYLCASSLDREFGYTFGSGTRLTVV.

The V call is TRBV6-5, the J call TRBJ1-2; D might be TRBD1 (5 bases). Per the germline V gene, CDR1 is MNHEY and CDR2 is SVGAGI. This CDR3 is 14 amino acids long. V was shortened by 4 bases and J by 8 bases, with 17 bases between the two germline ends. The chain's CDR3 is CASSFPTASGGYTF. The CDR3 nucleotides read TGTGCCAGCAGTTTCCCGACAGCCTCAGGGGGCTACACCTTC.

The chain has TRBV29-1 and TRBJ2-1; 8 bases are a match to TRBD1. The CDR3 loop spans 14 amino acids. V was pared by 7 bases and J by 4 bases, with 9 bases of the junction left unmatched. CDR1 and CDR2 from the germline V gene are SQVTM and ANQGSEA. The DNA for the CDR3 is TGCAGCGCAGAGGACAGGGCCAGTTACAATGAGCAGTTCTTC. It yields the protein CSAEDRASYNEQFF.

The chain employs TRBV5-1 and TRBJ2-1; D might be TRBD2 (6 bases). Germline loops: CDR1 SGHRS, CDR2 YFSETQ. Trimming shortened V by 4 bases and J by 4 bases, and 12 bases separated the two germline ends. The CDR3 loop spans 14 amino acids. CDR3 region: CASSRTGAYNEQFF. Written as DNA, the CDR3 is TGCGCCAGCAGCCGGACGGGAGCGTACAATGAGCAGTTCTTC.

The chain carries TRBV2 and TRBJ2-7, with a weak D call TRBD1 (6 bases). CDR1 is SNHLY and CDR2 is FYNNEI in the germline V gene. Trimming took 4 bases from V and 3 from J, leaving 13 bases between them. CDR3 length: 14 amino acids. The DNA for the CDR3 is TGTGCCAGCAGTGTCGGACAGTCGTACTACGAGCAGTACTTC. Translation gives CASSVGQSYYEQYF. Looking up the rest from reference TRBV2 and TRBJ2-7 gives the full variable domain: EPEVTQTPSHQVTQMGQEVILRCVPISNHLYFYWYRQILGQKVEFLVSFYNNEISEKSEIFDDQFSVERPDGSNFTLKIRSTKLEDSAMYFCASSVGQSYYEQYFGPGTRLTVT.

The chain recombines TRBV24-1 with TRBJ2-2, with 7 bases aligning to TRBD2. The CDR3 is 16 residues long. V shed 1 base, J shed 5 bases, and the junction held 6 bases outside the gene matches. Germline CDR1 and CDR2: KGHDR and SFDVKD. The CDR3 protein is CATSDFTREGTGELFF. CDR3 nucleotides: TGTGCCACCAGTGATTTCACCAGGGAGGGGACCGGGGAGCTGTTTTTT.

This clone was seen only once. This chain connects TRBV5-1 to TRBJ2-1, with D maybe TRBD2 (6 bases). Trimming took off 1 base at V and 4 bases at J, with 15 bases between the two ends. Germline loops: CDR1 SGHRS, CDR2 YFSETQ. This CDR3 spans 16 amino acids. CDR3 sequence: CASSLSRPGLYNEQFF. In DNA, the CDR3 is TGCGCCAGCAGCTTGTCCCGCCCGGGACTTTACAATGAGCAGTTCTTC. Using reference TRBV5-1 and TRBJ2-1 for the parts outside the CDR3, the full variable domain is KAGVTQTPRYLIKTRGQQVTLSCSPISGHRSVSWYQQTPGQGLQFLFEYFSETQRNKGNFPGRFSGRQFSNSRSEMNVSTLELGDSALYLCASSLSRPGLYNEQFFGPGTRLTVL.

The CDR3 reads CASSPDSGGQETQYF. In DNA form, the CDR3 reads TGTGCCAGCAGCCCGGATAGCGGGGGACAAGAGACCCAGTACTTC. The chain joins TRBV2 to TRBJ2-5; 9 nucleotides agree with TRBD2. The CDR3 loop spans 15 amino acids. From germline, CDR1 is SNHLY and CDR2 FYNNEI. With 6 bases clipped from V and 2 bases from J, the junction kept 7 bases outside the gene matches.

The J gene is TRBJ1-3, the V gene TRBV7-2, with D perhaps matching TRBD1 (5 bases). The CDR3 spans 16 residues. Deletions cut 2 bases from V and 2 bases from J, with 13 bases between. Germline loops: CDR1 SGHTA, CDR2 FQGNSA. This chain's CDR3 is CASSLLGGAAGNTIYF. The CDR3 nucleotides read TGTGCCAGCAGCTTACTGGGGGGAGCAGCTGGAAACACCATATATTTT. The entire variable domain, with the rest obtained from reference TRBV7-2 and TRBJ1-3, is as follows: GAGVSQSPSNKVTEKGKDVELRCDPISGHTALYWYRQSLGQGLEFLIYFQGNSAPDKSGLPSDRFSAERTGGSVSTLTIQRTQQEDSAVYLCASSLLGGAAGNTIYFGEGSWLTVV.

The CDR3: CASSVDRYNEQFF. The DNA of the CDR3 is TGCGCCAGCAGCGTGGACAGGTACAATGAGCAGTTCTTC. J is TRBJ2-1 and V is TRBV5-1, with 7 bases lining up with TRBD1. Germline V gene lookup returns CDR1 SGHRS and CDR2 YFSETQ. The trim removed 4 bases at V and 4 bases at J, leaving 2 bases unmatched. The length of the CDR3 is 13 residues.

This clone was detected a few times. The CDR3 DNA reads TGTGCCAGCAGTGAAGCGAGACAGGGGGTTTCACCCCTCCACTTT. Its translation: CASSEARQGVSPLHF. V gene TRBV2 combines with J gene TRBJ1-6, with 9 bases fitting TRBD1. In germline, CDR1 is SNHLY, CDR2 FYNNEI. This CDR3 is built from 15 residues. Trimming at V came to 0 bases and at J to 9 bases, leaving 3 bases not matched to a gene.

The chain joins TRBV3-1 (or the pseudogene TRBV3-2) to TRBJ2-7; 8 bases align to TRBD1. The CDR3 spans 15 residues. The V and J ends lost 4 bases and 8 bases, in that order; junction bases with no gene match: 13. Germline V CDR1 and CDR2: LGHDT, YNNKEL (reference sequence). The CDR3 sequence is CASSLWTGKGSKQYF. The CDR3 coding sequence is TGTGCCAGCAGCCTTTGGACAGGGAAGGGTAGTAAGCAGTACTTC.

V is TRBV3-1 (or the pseudogene TRBV3-2) and J is TRBJ2-5; 9 nucleotides agree with TRBD2. This CDR3 has 17 amino acids. Germline values: CDR1 LGHDT, CDR2 YNNKEL (reference sequence). Germline trimming cut 0 bases from V and 8 bases from J; bases unmatched to any gene: 13. This CDR3 reads CASSQESSGGYLGTQYF. CDR3 DNA: TGTGCCAGCAGCCAAGAGTCGAGCGGGGGGTACCTAGGAACCCAGTACTTC.